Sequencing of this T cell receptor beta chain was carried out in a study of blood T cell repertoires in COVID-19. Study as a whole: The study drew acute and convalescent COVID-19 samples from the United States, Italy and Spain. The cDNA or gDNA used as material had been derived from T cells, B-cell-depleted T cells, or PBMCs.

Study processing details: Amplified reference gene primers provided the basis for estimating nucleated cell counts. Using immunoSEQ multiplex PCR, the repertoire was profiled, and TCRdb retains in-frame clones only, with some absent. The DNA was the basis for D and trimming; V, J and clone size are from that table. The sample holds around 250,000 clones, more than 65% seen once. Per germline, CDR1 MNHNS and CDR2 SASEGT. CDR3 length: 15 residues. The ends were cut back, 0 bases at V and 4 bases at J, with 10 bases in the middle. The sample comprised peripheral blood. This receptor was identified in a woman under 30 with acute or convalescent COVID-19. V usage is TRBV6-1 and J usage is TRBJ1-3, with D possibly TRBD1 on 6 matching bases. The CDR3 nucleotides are TGTGCCAGCAGTGAAGCCAAGACAGGCGGAAACACCATATATTTT. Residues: CASSEAKTGGNTIYF.